This record covers a single T cell receptor beta chain. Antigen: not known. Only in-frame clones appear in the TCRdb table, and some are missing; sequencing was by immunoSEQ multiplex PCR. The table includes around 40,000 clones, approximately 80% detected once. In germline, CDR1 is SNHLY, CDR2 FYNNEI. Between the trimmed V and J ends, which lost 5 bases and 7 bases, there was a span of 12 bases. CDR3 length: 12 amino acids. With autoimmune disease history or systemic immunosuppression, patients were excluded. This entry belongs to a study of OX40 agonist ivuxolimab in advanced cancers. Study-wide context: Patients receiving dose escalation had hepatocellular carcinoma, melanoma, renal cell or head and neck cancer. From about 20 to 79 years was the age range, with a mean of 60 years, and about 83% were male.

General study points: CD4+ T cells averaged fewer expanded clones than CD8+ T cells.

Sequencing used CD4+ or CD8+ T cells sorted from blood, obtained in a trial of the OX40 agonist ivuxolimab. This clonotype was sampled from an adult with an advanced solid tumor such as melanoma, head and neck, liver or kidney cancer. The chain carries TRBV2 and TRBJ2-7; D perhaps matches TRBD1 (5 bases). The CDR3 DNA sequence: TGTGCCAGCAGTCAGGGCCTTGGGGAGCAGTACTTC. Translating gives CASSQGLGEQYF.